Included here is one TCR beta chain sequence, with context. Data came from immunoSEQ multiplex PCR; TCRdb stores just in-frame clones and leaves some out. Of under 150,000 clones in the sample, about 86% were seen once. The CDR3 has 15 amino acids. Germline V gene sequence: CDR1 MNHEY, CDR2 SVGAGI. The V segment lost 3 bases and the J segment 0 bases; nucleotides outside the gene matches: 5. The record originates from a study of blood T cell repertoires in COVID-19. Sequenced input: PBMCs or T cells enriched from blood (not recorded which). The sequence was obtained from a woman aged 50 to 60 who had recovered from COVID-19. This rearrangement joins TRBV6-5 to TRBJ2-7; 7 nucleotides agree with TRBD1. CDR3 sequence reads: CASSYSTGPSYEQYF. CDR3 DNA: TGTGCCAGCAGTTATTCGACAGGGCCCTCCTACGAGCAGTACTTC.